The next 24 T cell receptor beta chains were all read from a single sample in a study of Ad26.COV2.S vaccination and SARS-CoV-2 variants. Described treatment: roughly 19 received Ad26.COV2.S at low or high dose, single or two shots; about 5 received placebo; per-sample allocation not given. Samples analyzed were those drawn on day 63 after the first vaccine or placebo injection. Here immunoSEQ multiplex PCR was the method, and the copy in TCRdb shows in-frame clones only, minus some. The table includes about 350,000 clones, roughly 90% detected once. The sequencing used peripheral blood, collected in a trial of Ad26.COV2.S vaccine versus placebo. Receptors originate from a person between 18 and 65 years old who received the Ad26.COV2.S COVID-19 vaccine or a placebo.

For this clone: The same CDR3 is also encoded by other DNA sequences in this sample. The chain has TRBV6-5 and TRBJ1-2; no firm D call. Germline V CDR1 and CDR2: MNHEY, SVGAGI. Trimming cost V 6 bases and J 3 bases, with 5 bases left between them. The CDR3 sequence is 11 residues long. The CDR3 DNA sequence: TGTGCCAGCAGCCAAGACTATGGCTACACCTTC. Amino acids: CASSQDYGYTF.

This chain uses TRBV5-8 with TRBJ1-5; possible D gene TRBD1, 5 bases. Trimming stripped 2 bases from V and 4 bases from J, with 10 bases between. Germline V gene sequence: CDR1 SGHTS, CDR2 YDEGEE. CDR3 size: 14 residues. This chain's CDR3 is CASSLGGGNQPQHF. The CDR3 DNA reads TGTGCCAGCAGCTTAGGCGGGGGTAATCAGCCCCAGCATTTT.

The rearrangement joins TRBV7-2 to TRBJ2-7; unclear D gene. The CDR3 sequence is 14 residues long. Germline V gene data show CDR1 as SGHTA and CDR2 as FQGNSA. Between the trimmed V and J ends, which lost 5 bases and 2 bases, there was a span of 13 bases. The CDR3 region is CASSPRVPTYEQYF. The CDR3 DNA reads as TGTGCCAGCAGCCCCCGGGTCCCCACCTACGAGCAGTACTTC. Supplemented by reference TRBV7-2 and TRBJ2-7, the full variable domain reads GAGVSQSPSNKVTEKGKDVELRCDPISGHTALYWYRQSLGQGLEFLIYFQGNSAPDKSGLPSDRFSAERTGGSVSTLTIQRTQQEDSAVYLCASSPRVPTYEQYFGPGTRLTVT.

This chain links TRBV7-9 with TRBJ2-1; D remains ambiguous. Germline assignment: CDR1 SEHNR and CDR2 FQNEAQ (reference sequence). The CDR3 runs to 13 residues. The V gene lost 3 bases and the J gene lost 9 bases, with 12 bases spanning the gap. This CDR3 reads CASSLGSLGEQFF. Written as DNA, the CDR3 is TGTGCCAGCAGCTTGGGTTCGCTCGGTGAGCAGTTCTTC.

Remarks on this clone: This CDR3 is also generated by other DNA sequences in the sample. The chain's CDR3 is CASSSGVYEQYF. The DNA of the CDR3 is TGTGCCAGCAGTAGCGGGGTATACGAGCAGTACTTC. This chain uses TRBV28 with TRBJ2-7; 7 bases line up with TRBD2. V shed 5 bases, J shed 4 bases, and the junction held 2 bases outside the gene matches. The CDR3 runs 12 residues. CDR1 and CDR2 from the germline V gene are MDHEN and SYDVKM.

The chain couples TRBV9 to TRBJ2-5, with D hard to call. The CDR3 has 12 residues. Germline V gives CDR1 SGDLS, CDR2 YYNGEE. V was trimmed by 3 bases and J by 2 bases, leaving 5 bases between them. The CDR3 protein is CASSANQETQYF. CDR3 in DNA: TGTGCCAGCAGCGCAAATCAAGAGACCCAGTACTTC. The complete variable domain, with remaining parts taken from reference TRBV9 and TRBJ2-5, reads DSGVTQTPKHLITATGQRVTLRCSPRSGDLSVYWYQQSLDQGLQFLIQYYNGEERAKGNILERFSAQQFPDLHSELNLSSLELGDSALYFCASSANQETQYFGPGTRLLVL.

A few counts support this clone. V is TRBV5-6 and J is TRBJ1-3; D is undetermined. Trimming took 2 bases from V and 4 from J, leaving 4 bases between them. This CDR3 comprises 12 residues. The germline CDR1 and CDR2 sequences are SGHDT and YYEEEE. The CDR3 reads CASSLGGNTIYF. DNA of the CDR3: TGTGCCAGCAGCTTAGGGGGAAACACCATATATTTT.

The table lists this clone with many counts. The chain joins TRBV3-1 (or the pseudogene TRBV3-2) to TRBJ2-7; D call uncertain. Trimming left V 3 bases short and J 0 bases short, with 6 bases between. The CDR3 runs to 13 residues. Germline assignment: CDR1 LGHDT and CDR2 YNNKEL (reference sequence). The CDR3: CASSHRISYEQYF. CDR3 coding DNA: TGTGCCAGCAGCCACCGCATCTCCTACGAGCAGTACTTC.

V is TRBV24-1 and J is TRBJ1-2, with 11 bases lining up with TRBD1. Germline V lookup: CDR1 KGHDR, CDR2 SFDVKD. The CDR3 length is 17 residues. J lost 4 bases, V lost 2 bases, and 8 bases had no gene match. CDR3 in amino acids: CATSDSGTGGEVYGYTF. DNA of the CDR3: TGTGCCACCAGTGATTCCGGGACAGGGGGTGAGGTCTATGGCTACACCTTC.

In nucleotides, the CDR3 is TGTGCCAGCATCTCCAGAATGAACACTGAAGCTTTCTTT. Residues: CASISRMNTEAFF. The chain couples TRBV6-5 to TRBJ1-1, with D hard to call. CDR3 length: 13 amino acids. V shed 7 bases and J shed 0 bases, with 9 bases lying between them. Germline-derived CDR1 and CDR2 are MNHEY and SVGAGI.

The chain joins TRBV5-6 to TRBJ2-3; TRBD2 is a possible D gene (5 bases). The germline CDR1 and CDR2 sequences are SGHDT and YYEEEE. CDR3 length: 14 amino acids. V lost 3 bases and J lost 3, with 11 bases in between. The CDR3 here is CASSSGLGTDTQYF. The CDR3 bases are TGTGCCAGCAGCTCAGGACTGGGGACAGATACGCAGTATTTT. The full variable domain, with the rest looked up from reference TRBV5-6 and TRBJ2-3, is DAGVTQSPTHLIKTRGQQVTLRCSPKSGHDTVSWYQQALGQGPQFIFQYYEEEERQRGNFPDRFSGHQFPNYSSELNVNALLLGDSALYLCASSSGLGTDTQYFGPGTRLTVL.

This chain uses TRBV30 with TRBJ1-6; D uncertain. CDR3 length: 13 amino acids. The V gene lost 2 bases and the J gene lost 14 bases, with 16 bases spanning the gap. The germline V gene encodes CDR1 GTSNPN and CDR2 SVGIG (reference sequence). CDR3 region: CAWSSQVKSALHF. In nucleotides, the CDR3 is TGTGCCTGGAGTTCCCAGGTCAAGTCCGCCCTCCACTTT.

This chain uses TRBV19 with TRBJ2-2; D ambiguous. Germline assignment: CDR1 LNHDA and CDR2 SQIVND (reference sequence). The CDR3 loop spans 14 amino acids. Trimming cost V 6 bases and J 4 bases, with 12 bases left between them. The CDR3 coding sequence is TGTGCCAGTAGAAACCTTCAGAGCACCGGGGAGCTGTTTTTT. This sequence encodes CASRNLQSTGELFF.

The rearrangement uses TRBV12-3 or TRBV12-4 and TRBJ1-1; weak D call: TRBD1 (6 bases). This CDR3 has 13 residues. Trimming shortened V by 1 base and J by 9 bases, and 12 bases separated the two germline ends. The CDR3 loop reads CASSLGGARQAFF. The DNA for the CDR3 is TGTGCCAGCAGTTTAGGGGGGGCGAGACAAGCTTTCTTT.

The chain has TRBV9 and TRBJ2-2, with unresolved D. V was shortened by 1 base and J by 5 bases, with 12 bases between the two germline ends. From germline, CDR1 is SGDLS and CDR2 YYNGEE. There are 15 residues in the CDR3. The DNA for the CDR3 is TGTGCCAGCAGCGTAAGGTCAAGCCCGACCGGGGAGCTGTTTTTT. Protein sequence: CASSVRSSPTGELFF.

The chain has TRBV3-1 (or the pseudogene TRBV3-2) and TRBJ2-1; 9 nucleotides agree with TRBD2. Germline V gene sequence: CDR1 LGHDT, CDR2 YNNKEL (reference sequence). This CDR3 spans 14 amino acids. V lost 4 bases and J lost 7; bases outside the gene matches: 5. The CDR3 coding sequence is TGTGCCAGCAGCCCTCGGACTAGCGCGAATGAGCAGTTCTTC. Its protein is CASSPRTSANEQFF.

V gene TRBV7-8 combines with J gene TRBJ1-1, with a possible D match to TRBD1 (5 bases). This CDR3 is built from 13 residues. With 5 bases removed from V and 4 bases from J, the gap between germline ends came to 11 bases. The germline CDR1 and CDR2 sequences are SGHVS and FQNEAQ. Written as DNA, the CDR3 is TGTGCCAGCAGCCGGGACGCCGTCACTGAAGCTTTCTTT. It translates to CASSRDAVTEAFF.

The V call is TRBV19, the J call TRBJ1-3, with unresolved D. The V end was cut by 3 bases, the J end by 1 base, with 16 bases between. The CDR3 runs to 17 residues. Germline V CDR1 and CDR2: LNHDA, SQIVND (reference sequence). CDR3 loop: CASSIRLSEVSGNTIYF. Written as DNA, the CDR3 is TGTGCCAGTAGTATTAGGCTTTCCGAGGTTTCTGGAAACACCATATATTTT. Drawing the rest from reference TRBV19 and TRBJ1-3, the complete variable domain is DGGITQSPKYLFRKEGQNVTLSCEQNLNHDAMYWYRQDPGQGLRLIYYSQIVNDFQKGDIAEGYSVSREKKESFPLTVTSAQKNPTAFYLCASSIRLSEVSGNTIYFGEGSWLTVV.

The rearrangement joins TRBV18 to TRBJ2-7; D possibly corresponds to TRBD1 (6 bases). The CDR3 covers 15 residues. Trimming cost V 5 bases and J 0 bases, with 14 bases left between them. Germline CDR1 is KGHSH and CDR2 is LQKENI. For the CDR3, the DNA is TGTGCCAGCTCAATGAACCAAGGGGGCTCCTACGAGCAGTACTTC. Protein: CASSMNQGGSYEQYF.

The rearrangement joins TRBV19 to TRBJ1-1, with D possibly matching TRBD1 (6 bases). Trimming left V 3 bases short and J 1 base short, with 9 bases between. Germline CDR1 reads LNHDA; CDR2 reads SQIVND (reference sequence). The CDR3 runs 14 residues. CDR3 residues: CASSMQGRNTEAFF. CDR3 coding DNA: TGTGCCAGTAGTATGCAGGGGCGGAACACTGAAGCTTTCTTT.

The chain combines TRBV6-4 with TRBJ1-2, with 7 bases identical to TRBD1. The length of the CDR3 is 18 residues. The germline V gene has CDR1 MRHNA and CDR2 SNTAGT. The junction had 20 bases not matched to a gene; V was cut back by 4 bases and J by 6 bases. Here the CDR3 DNA reads TGTGCCAGCAGTGCCCCCGGTACAGGGGCCTCGGGCTCACATGGCTACACCTTC. Residues: CASSAPGTGASGSHGYTF.

The J gene is TRBJ2-2, the V gene TRBV19, with D perhaps matching TRBD1 or TRBD2 (6 bases each). Germline loops: CDR1 LNHDA, CDR2 SQIVND (reference sequence). The length of the CDR3 is 15 residues. The ends were cut back, 8 bases at V and 1 base at J, with 14 bases in the middle. The CDR3 nucleotides are TGTGCCAGTGCAAGGGGGGAGGTGAACACCGGGGAGCTGTTTTTT. Its translation: CASARGEVNTGELFF.

This chain joins TRBV4-3 and TRBJ1-1; D is ambiguous. There are 15 residues in the CDR3. V was pared by 4 bases and J by 1 base, with 13 bases between. The V gene's germline CDR1 is LGHNA and CDR2 YSLEER. Here the CDR3 reads CASSPQRERNTEAFF. For the CDR3, the DNA is TGCGCCAGCAGCCCCCAAAGGGAGCGGAACACTGAAGCTTTCTTT.

This rearrangement joins TRBV6-2 or TRBV6-3 to TRBJ2-1; D gene ambiguous. Trimming removed 5 bases at V and 5 bases at J, with 7 bases between. CDR1 is MNHEY and CDR2 is SVGEGT in the germline V gene. CDR3 size: 12 residues. CDR3 amino acids: CASSLYNNEQFF. CDR3 in DNA: TGTGCCAGCAGTCTCTATAACAATGAGCAGTTCTTC.